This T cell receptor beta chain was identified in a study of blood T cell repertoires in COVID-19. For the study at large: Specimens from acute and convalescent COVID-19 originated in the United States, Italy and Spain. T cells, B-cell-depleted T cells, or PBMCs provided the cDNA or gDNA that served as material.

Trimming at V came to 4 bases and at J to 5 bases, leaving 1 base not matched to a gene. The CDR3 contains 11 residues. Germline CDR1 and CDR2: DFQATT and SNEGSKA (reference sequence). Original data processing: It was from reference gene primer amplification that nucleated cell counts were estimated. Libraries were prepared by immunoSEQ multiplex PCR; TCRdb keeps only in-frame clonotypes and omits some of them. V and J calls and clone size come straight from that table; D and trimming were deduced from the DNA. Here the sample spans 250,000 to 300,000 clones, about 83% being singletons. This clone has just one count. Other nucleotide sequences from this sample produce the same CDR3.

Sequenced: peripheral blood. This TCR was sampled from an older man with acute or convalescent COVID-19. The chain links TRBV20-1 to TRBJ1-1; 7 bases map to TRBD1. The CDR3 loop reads CSATGGTEAFF. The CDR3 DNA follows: TGCAGTGCTACAGGGGGGACTGAAGCTTTCTTT.